This entry lists 2 T cell receptor beta chains sequenced from one sample in a study of cytomegalovirus exposure and HLA in healthy donors. Vbeta (60) and Jbeta (13) primers were used in the PCR. The assay was immunoSEQ multiplex PCR, and TCRdb's table has in-frame clones only and misses some. The sample holds approximately 240,000 clones; 82% are singletons and the top ten take around 0.57%. The specimen sequenced was PBMCs. Every receptor here comes from a woman aged 40 to 50 in good health and CMV-seronegative.

The chain joins TRBV29-1 to TRBJ1-2; 7 bases line up with TRBD1. The V segment lost 1 base and the J segment 4 bases; nucleotides outside the gene matches: 12. The CDR3 totals 16 residues. Germline V gene data show CDR1 as SQVTM and CDR2 as ANQGSEA. CDR3 bases: TGCAGCGTTGAAGTTAGGGGACTCAGGGGGATCTATGGCTACACCTTC. Protein product: CSVEVRGLRGIYGYTF.

The chain uses TRBV4-3 and TRBJ2-5; 7 bases agree with TRBD1. Germline V gene data show CDR1 as LGHNA and CDR2 as YSLEER. After removal of 0 bases from V and 4 bases from J, the junction contained 5 bases not matched to a gene. The CDR3 spans 15 residues. The chain's CDR3 is CASSQDYRQGETQYF. The CDR3 DNA sequence: TGCGCCAGCAGCCAAGATTACCGACAGGGAGAGACCCAGTACTTC.